This record concerns one T cell receptor beta chain sequence. What it binds is unknown. From germline, CDR1 is KGHSH and CDR2 LQKENI. The CDR3 contains 14 residues. Trimming took 3 bases from V and 11 from J, leaving 17 bases between them. This sample was included in a study of a mutant IDH1 vaccine in newly diagnosed glioma. About the study: Treatment recipients were about 62% male and around 40% female, and their mean age was approximately 43 years.

Stated time point: baseline, week 1 (first vaccination visit). Treatment noted: pre-vaccination baseline after standard-of-care therapy. TCRdb's table, derived via immunoSEQ multiplex PCR, lists solely in-frame clones and lacks some. Altogether tens of thousands of clones are present, about 80% being singletons, with the ten largest covering roughly 9%. Study findings and constraints: Of all patients, roughly 93% showed vaccine-induced immune responses.

The source was peripheral blood mononuclear cells (PBMCs), collected from a glioma patient treated with radiotherapy, temozolomide or both. V is TRBV18 and J is TRBJ1-5, with D tentatively TRBD1 (5 bases). The sequence came from a man between 45 and 60 years old with glioma. Some clones in this sample may be carry-over from other donors' samples. The CDR3 coding sequence is TGTGCCAGCTCACCGGGCAGGGCCACCGGGGCCCAGCATTTT. Its translation: CASSPGRATGAQHF.